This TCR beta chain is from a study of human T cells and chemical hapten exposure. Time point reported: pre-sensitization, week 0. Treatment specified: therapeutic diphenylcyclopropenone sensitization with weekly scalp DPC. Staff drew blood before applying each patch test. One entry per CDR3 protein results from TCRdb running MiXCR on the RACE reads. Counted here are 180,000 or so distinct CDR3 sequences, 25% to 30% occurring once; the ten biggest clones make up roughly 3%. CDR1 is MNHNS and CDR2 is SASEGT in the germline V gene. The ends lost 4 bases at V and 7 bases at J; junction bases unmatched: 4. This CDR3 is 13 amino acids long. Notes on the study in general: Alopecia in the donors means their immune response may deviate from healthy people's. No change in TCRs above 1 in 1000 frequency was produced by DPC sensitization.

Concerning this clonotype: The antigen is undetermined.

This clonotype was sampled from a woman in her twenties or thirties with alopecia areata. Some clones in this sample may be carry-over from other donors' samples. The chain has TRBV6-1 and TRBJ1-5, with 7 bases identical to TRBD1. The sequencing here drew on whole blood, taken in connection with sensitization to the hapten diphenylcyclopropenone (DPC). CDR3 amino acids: CASSAGTVQPQHF. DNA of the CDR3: TGTGCCAGCAGTGCTGGGACAGTACAGCCCCAGCATTTT.